What follows are 12 T cell receptor beta chains derived from one specimen sequenced in a study of T cells after yellow fever vaccination. TCRdb independently ran MiXCR on the 5' RACE reads; one entry per CDR3 protein. The sample yields around 31,000 distinct CDR3 sequences, over 9.5% seen once. The specimen comprised PBMCs, either bulk or a sorted T-cell subset (CD4+, CD8+, memory, or dextramer-sorted; not recorded which), sampled approximately 16 days after the first yellow fever vaccination. All receptors derive from a man aged 18 to 30 who received the YFV17D yellow fever vaccine.

This clonotype appeared many times. The V gene is TRBV7-2, the J gene TRBJ1-6; D is undetermined. V lost 2 bases, J lost 11 bases, and 10 bases lay in between. There are 13 residues in the CDR3. Germline CDR1 is SGHTA and CDR2 is FQGNSA. The CDR3 sequence is CASSLTTAPPLHF. CDR3 nucleotides: TGTGCCAGCAGCTTAACAACCGCCCCACCCCTCCACTTT.

This clonotype was observed at least ten times. The chain couples TRBV2 to TRBJ2-7, with D tentatively TRBD2 (6 bases). Per the germline V gene, CDR1 is SNHLY and CDR2 is FYNNEI. This CDR3 contains 15 residues. Trimming left V 6 bases short and J 1 base short, with 16 bases between. The CDR3 nucleotides read TGTGCCAGCAGCGCGGGACCGTGGGGTTCCTACGAGCAGTACTTC. It encodes CASSAGPWGSYEQYF.

This clonotype was found many times. V is TRBV27 and J is TRBJ1-2, with a weak D call TRBD1 (5 bases). Trimming left V 7 bases short and J 1 base short, with 19 bases between. CDR3 length equals 16 residues. Germline CDR1 and CDR2: MNHEY and SMNVEV (reference sequence). CDR3 sequence (DNA): TGTGCCAGCACCCCCTCTTGGGGGGGTGGTAACTATGGCTACACCTTC. Amino acid sequence: CASTPSWGGGNYGYTF.

In its sample, this clonotype was seen many times. The V gene is TRBV20-1, the J gene TRBJ2-5, with 10 bases that match TRBD2. Germline CDR1 DFQATT, CDR2 SNEGSKA (reference sequence). With 2 bases clipped from V and 4 bases from J, the junction kept 7 bases outside the gene matches. The CDR3 has 15 amino acids. The CDR3 DNA sequence: TGCAGTGCTAGATTACCCTCTAGCGGGGGAGAGACCCAGTACTTC. Amino acid sequence: CSARLPSSGGETQYF.

The table lists this clonotype with many counts. This chain links TRBV5-6 with TRBJ2-1; 8 bases align to TRBD2. The length of the CDR3 is 16 residues. Germline V gene sequence: CDR1 SGHDT, CDR2 YYEEEE. Germline trimming cut 2 bases from V and 7 bases from J; bases unmatched to any gene: 11. The CDR3 DNA sequence: TGTGCCAGCAGCTTCCCAGGGGCGCGGGGGGATAATGAGCAGTTCTTC. It encodes CASSFPGARGDNEQFF.

This clonotype was counted at least ten times. The chain employs TRBV27 and TRBJ1-5, with TRBD1 identical over 7 bases. J was trimmed by 0 bases and V by 5 bases; bases with no gene match: 10. The germline V gene encodes CDR1 MNHEY and CDR2 SMNVEV (reference sequence). This CDR3 comprises 17 residues. The CDR3, as DNA: TGTGCCAGCAGTCGGAGGGGGCGGTTGGGTAGCAATCAGCCCCAGCATTTT. It specifies CASSRRGRLGSNQPQHF.

This clonotype was seen only a few times. The chain carries TRBV7-2 and TRBJ1-1, with 7 bases lining up with TRBD1. The CDR3 consists of 13 residues. Germline V gives CDR1 SGHTA, CDR2 FQGNSA. CDR3 nucleotides: TGTGCTGGGGTAAAGGGGGCTGCCACTGAAGCTTTCTTT. Protein: CAGVKGAATEAFF.

This clonotype showed up many times. The chain couples TRBV7-9 to TRBJ2-5; TRBD2 agrees at 7 bases. V lost 5 bases to trimming and J lost 2 bases; unmatched junction nucleotides: 5. The CDR3 is 14 residues long. Germline CDR1 SEHNR, CDR2 FQNEAQ (reference sequence). CDR3 coding DNA: TGTGCCAGCAGCATCTTGGGACTACAAGAGACCCAGTACTTC. Its translation is CASSILGLQETQYF.

The V and J genes are TRBV5-1 and TRBJ2-5; D is possibly TRBD1 (6 bases). The V and J ends lost 4 bases and 7 bases respectively, with 20 bases between them. The CDR3 runs to 15 residues. Per germline, CDR1 SGHRS and CDR2 YFSETQ. The CDR3 DNA sequence: TGCGCCAGCAGCACCCCAACAGGGTCCGGAGGGACCCAGTACTTC. This sequence encodes CASSTPTGSGGTQYF. Based on the CDR3 plus reference TRBV5-1 and TRBJ2-5, the full variable domain is KAGVTQTPRYLIKTRGQQVTLSCSPISGHRSVSWYQQTPGQGLQFLFEYFSETQRNKGNFPGRFSGRQFSNSRSEMNVSTLELGDSALYLCASSTPTGSGGTQYFGPGTRLLVL.

This clonotype was detected many times. The V and J genes are TRBV28 and TRBJ2-2, with unresolved D. V lost 2 bases and J 6 bases, leaving 10 bases between the germline ends. This CDR3 has 14 residues. Germline-derived CDR1 and CDR2 are MDHEN and SYDVKM. CDR3 nucleotides: TGTGCCAGCAGTTTACCCCAGGACGCCGGGGAGCTGTTTTTT. This translates into CASSLPQDAGELFF. Full variable domain (rest looked up from reference TRBV28 and TRBJ2-2): DVKVTQSSRYLVKRTGEKVFLECVQDMDHENMFWYRQDPGLGLRLIYFSYDVKMKEKGDIPEGYSVSREKKERFSLILESASTNQTSMYLCASSLPQDAGELFFGEGSRLTVL.

This clonotype was counted many times. The rearrangement links TRBV4-3 to TRBJ2-3; D tentatively fits TRBD1 or TRBD2 (5 bases each). Trimming left V 0 bases short and J 4 bases short, with 14 bases between. This CDR3 region has 16 residues. The germline V gene encodes CDR1 LGHNA and CDR2 YSLEER. The CDR3 sequence: CASSQDMGRGPDTQYF. CDR3 nucleotides: TGCGCCAGCAGCCAAGATATGGGTCGGGGCCCAGATACGCAGTATTTT.

There are many counts of this clonotype. The chain combines TRBV12-3 or TRBV12-4 with TRBJ1-3, with 8 bases matching TRBD1. The CDR3 is made up of 17 amino acids. The ends lost 5 bases at V and 2 bases at J; junction bases unmatched: 11. CDR3 residues: CASSTGQGPYAGNTIYF. In DNA form, the CDR3 reads TGTGCCAGCAGTACCGGACAGGGCCCGTACGCTGGAAACACCATATATTTT.